The present T cell receptor beta chain was sequenced within a study of long-term antiretroviral therapy in people with HIV. They ran version v3.0 of the immunoSEQ assay at survey level. Assay used: immunoSEQ multiplex PCR; TCRdb lists only in-frame clones, some missing. The repertoire holds about 27,000 clones, with 65% to 85% as singletons. Sequenced material: unsorted PBMCs, taken 2.1 years after starting antiretroviral therapy. This sequence originates from a man younger than 40 with HIV.

The CDR3 region is CASSPRTRPGETQYF. For the CDR3, the DNA is TGTGCCAGCAGCCCTCGGACACGGCCGGGGGAGACCCAGTACTTC. This sequence joins TRBV11-2 and TRBJ2-5; possibly TRBD1 or TRBD2 for D (5 bases each). The germline V gene encodes CDR1 SGHAT and CDR2 FQNNGV. V gave up 5 bases and J gave up 5 bases, with 18 bases separating them. The CDR3 is made up of 15 amino acids.